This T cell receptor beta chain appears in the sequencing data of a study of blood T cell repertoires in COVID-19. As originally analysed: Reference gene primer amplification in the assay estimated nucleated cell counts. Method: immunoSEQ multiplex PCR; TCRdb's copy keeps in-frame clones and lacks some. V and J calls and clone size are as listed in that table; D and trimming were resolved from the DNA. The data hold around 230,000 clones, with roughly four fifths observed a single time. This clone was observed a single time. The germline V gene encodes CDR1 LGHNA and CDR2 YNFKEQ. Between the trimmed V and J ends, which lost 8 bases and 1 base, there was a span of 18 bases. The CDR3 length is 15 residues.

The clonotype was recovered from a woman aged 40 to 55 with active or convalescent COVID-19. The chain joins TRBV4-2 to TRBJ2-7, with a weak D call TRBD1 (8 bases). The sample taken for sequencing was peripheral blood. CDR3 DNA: TGTGCCAGCGGGGCAGGGGGCGGGAGATCCTACGAGCAGTACTTC. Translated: CASGAGGGRSYEQYF.